This is a list of T cell receptor beta chains from one sample in a study of immune characteristics of hereditary and idiopathic chronic pancreatitis. Clones were sequenced by immunoSEQ multiplex PCR, and TCRdb holds only the in-frame ones, with some missing. The sample holds 8,500 to 9,500 clones, 70% to 80% seen once. Sequencing was performed on pancreas tissue with idiopathic chronic pancreatitis. The receptors originated from a human donor with chronic pancreatitis. CDR3s include the opening cysteine and the closing phenylalanine or tryptophan. Fields, in order: D gene, CDR3 length, J gene, clone size, V gene, CDR3 protein, CDR3 DNA. A D gene is named only where the DNA matches it firmly. Only part of the rows carry a size: once, few, many, or a class if the clone is expanded.

>TRBD1|16|TRBJ1-1|NA|TRBV5-1
CASSLGTGGADTEAFF
TGCGCCAGCAGCTTGGGGACAGGGGGCGCGGACACTGAAGCTTTCTTT
>NA|14|TRBJ2-2|NA|TRBV29-1
CSVVVGRRTGELFF
TGCAGCGTTGTCGTAGGGCGACGGACCGGGGAGCTGTTTTTT
>TRBD2|16|TRBJ2-2|NA|TRBV20-1
CSASPTSGGETGELFF
TGCAGTGCTAGTCCTACTAGCGGGGGGGAAACCGGGGAGCTGTTTTTT
>NA|15|TRBJ2-5|NA|TRBV9
CASNLGGYSMETQYF
TGTGCCAGCAACTTAGGGGGATATAGTATGGAGACCCAGTACTTC
>NA|11|TRBJ1-2|few|TRBV18
CASSQGDGYTF
TGTGCCAGCTCACAGGGCGATGGCTACACCTTC
>NA|15|TRBJ2-7|NA|TRBV4-3
CASSQDWGLNYEQYF
TGCGCCAGCAGCCAAGACTGGGGGCTAAACTACGAGCAGTACTTC
>TRBD1|14|TRBJ1-6|NA|TRBV2
CASQGTGENSPLHF
TGTGCCAGCCAGGGGACAGGGGAGAACTCACCCCTCCACTTT
>NA|13|TRBJ2-3|NA|TRBV6-2/TRBV6-3
CASSYADTDTQYF
TGTGCCAGCAGTTACGCGGACACAGATACGCAGTATTTT
>TRBD1|15|TRBJ1-1|NA|TRBV9
CASSVTGQANTEAFF
TGTGCCAGCAGCGTAACAGGACAGGCGAACACTGAAGCTTTCTTT
>TRBD1|15|TRBJ1-6|medium-sized|TRBV30
CAWSQGGAENSPLHF
TGTGCCTGGAGTCAGGGGGGGGCGGAAAATTCACCCCTCCACTTT
>TRBD1|17|TRBJ2-2|NA|TRBV24-1
CATSRVPGQGGTGELFF
TGTGCCACCAGCCGAGTCCCGGGACAGGGGGGGACCGGGGAGCTGTTTTTT
>NA|17|TRBJ2-7|NA|TRBV27
CASSFPGHNFRSYEQYF
TGTGCCAGCAGTTTTCCGGGACACAATTTCAGATCCTACGAGCAGTACTTC
>TRBD2|15|TRBJ2-1|NA|TRBV28
CASSTLAGPFAEQFF
TGTGCCAGCAGTACACTAGCGGGGCCTTTTGCTGAGCAGTTCTTC
>NA|13|TRBJ1-2|NA|TRBV27
CASSQDRNYGYTF
TGTGCCAGCAGTCAAGACAGAAACTATGGCTACACCTTC
>TRBD1|13|TRBJ1-5|NA|TRBV12-3/TRBV12-4
CASGQGSDQPQHF
TGTGCCAGCGGACAGGGCAGTGATCAGCCCCAGCATTTT
>NA|12|TRBJ1-5|NA|TRBV19
CASSPTNQPQHF
TGTGCCAGTAGTCCTACAAATCAGCCCCAGCATTTT
>NA|15|TRBJ1-6|NA|TRBV6-5
CASSIRDPYNSPLHF
TGTGCCAGCAGCATAAGGGACCCTTATAATTCACCCCTCCACTTT
>TRBD1|15|TRBJ1-2|once|TRBV5-4
CASSPHEAGGYGYTF
TGTGCCAGCAGCCCCCATGAGGCAGGGGGCTATGGCTACACCTTC
>TRBD2|14|TRBJ2-5|NA|TRBV5-6
CASSLGGGEETQYF
TGTGCCAGCAGCTTGGGCGGGGGGGAAGAGACCCAGTACTTC
>NA|16|TRBJ2-3|few|TRBV6-4
CASSDSKGGPTDTQYF
TGTGCCAGCAGTGACTCGAAAGGGGGGCCGACAGATACGCAGTATTTT
>NA|13|TRBJ2-1|NA|TRBV11-3
CASSSGSPNEQFF
TGTGCCAGCAGCTCGGGGTCTCCTAATGAGCAGTTCTTC
>TRBD1|16|TRBJ2-7|NA|TRBV7-2
CASSLVVTGGIYEQYF
TGTGCCAGCAGCTTAGTTGTGACAGGGGGTATCTACGAGCAGTACTTC
>NA|14|TRBJ1-2|NA|TRBV27
CASSLSAGDYGYTF
TGTGCCAGCAGTTTATCAGCGGGGGACTATGGCTACACCTTC
>TRBD1|14|TRBJ1-6|once|TRBV6-2/TRBV6-3
CASSYWAGGSPLHF
TGTGCCAGCAGTTACTGGGCAGGGGGCTCACCCCTCCACTTT
>NA|16|TRBJ2-2|NA|TRBV19
CASSKTGLSNTGELFF
TGTGCCAGTAGTAAAACAGGGCTTTCGAACACCGGGGAGCTGTTTTTT
>TRBD2|17|TRBJ2-5|NA|TRBV28
CASSPGLAGGRSLTQYF
TGTGCCAGCAGTCCCGGACTAGCGGGGGGGCGATCATTGACCCAGTACTTC
>TRBD2|17|TRBJ2-7|NA|TRBV7-2
CASSGTGGLATSYEQYF
TGTGCCAGCAGCGGCACCGGAGGACTAGCGACTTCCTACGAGCAGTACTTC
>TRBD2|18|TRBJ2-7|few|TRBV6-4
CASREQGLAGAPTYEQYF
TGTGCCAGCAGGGAACAGGGACTAGCGGGGGCCCCAACCTACGAGCAGTACTTC
>NA|14|TRBJ1-5|NA|TRBV20-1
CSASPGDSNQPQHF
TGCAGTGCTAGTCCGGGGGATAGCAATCAGCCCCAGCATTTT
>NA|15|TRBJ1-1|NA|TRBV7-9
CASSGLEGTDTEAFF
TGTGCCAGCAGCGGATTAGAGGGTACAGACACTGAAGCTTTCTTT
>TRBD1|14|TRBJ1-6|NA|TRBV7-9
CASARGGSDSPLHF
TGTGCCAGCGCTAGAGGGGGCAGCGATTCACCCCTCCACTTT
>NA|10|TRBJ2-4|NA|TRBV20-1
CSAVRNIQYF
TGCAGTGCTGTGAGGAACATTCAGTACTTC
>NA|13|TRBJ1-5|NA|TRBV2
CASSEEVNQPQHF
TGTGCCAGCAGTGAAGAGGTGAATCAGCCCCAGCATTTT
>NA|15|TRBJ1-2|few|TRBV9
CASSVVGGVGSGYTF
TGTGCCAGCAGCGTAGTCGGGGGGGTTGGAAGTGGCTACACCTTC
>NA|14|TRBJ2-1|NA|TRBV6-2/TRBV6-3
CASSYKGVGLEQFF
TGTGCCAGCAGTTACAAAGGGGTCGGCCTAGAGCAGTTCTTC
>NA|16|TRBJ2-6|once|TRBV11-3
CASSLGGFTGANVLTF
TGTGCCAGCAGCTTAGGGGGTTTTACTGGGGCCAACGTCCTGACTTTC
>NA|19|TRBJ1-5|NA|TRBV19
CASSMRRQGYFDSNQPQHF
TGTGCCAGTAGTATGAGGAGGCAGGGGTACTTCGATAGCAATCAGCCCCAGCATTTT
>NA|14|TRBJ2-5|NA|TRBV13
CASSPTGGVGTQYF
TGTGCCAGCAGCCCTACAGGGGGGGTCGGGACCCAGTACTTC
>NA|16|TRBJ1-5|NA|TRBV6-1
CASSGGSLQGTQPQHF
TGTGCCAGCAGTGGGGGGTCCCTCCAGGGCACTCAGCCCCAGCATTTT
>NA|14|TRBJ2-2|NA|TRBV24-1
CATSKGQNTGELFF
TGTGCCACCAGTAAAGGACAAAACACCGGGGAGCTGTTTTTT
>NA|14|TRBJ2-7|NA|TRBV30
CAWSPGTAVYEQYF
TGTGCCTGGAGTCCGGGAACAGCCGTATACGAGCAGTACTTC
>TRBD1|14|TRBJ1-2|NA|TRBV19
CASRRQGGGYGYTF
TGTGCCAGTAGACGACAGGGAGGAGGCTATGGCTACACCTTC
>NA|14|TRBJ2-1|NA|TRBV19
CASLRTDGYGEQFF
TGTGCCAGTCTGAGGACCGACGGTTACGGTGAGCAGTTCTTC
>NA|14|TRBJ2-7|few|TRBV2
CASSELGGAAEQYF
TGTGCCAGCAGTGAACTAGGGGGGGCGGCCGAGCAGTACTTC
>NA|14|TRBJ1-1|NA|TRBV7-8
CASSFTGENTEAFF
TGTGCCAGCAGCTTCACGGGGGAGAACACTGAAGCTTTCTTT
>NA|17|TRBJ1-5|NA|TRBV4-3
CASSQDGGRVGNQPQHF
TGCGCCAGCAGCCAAGACGGGGGAAGGGTAGGCAATCAGCCCCAGCATTTT
>NA|12|TRBJ2-2|NA|TRBV2
CTSSGDTGELFF
TGTACCAGCAGTGGGGACACCGGGGAGCTGTTTTTT
>NA|14|TRBJ2-1|few|TRBV24-1
CATSDLGKGNEQFF
TGTGCCACCAGTGATCTCGGGAAGGGCAATGAGCAGTTCTTC
>NA|15|TRBJ2-5|NA|TRBV7-2
CASSLVGGHQETQYF
TGTGCCAGCAGCTTAGTGGGGGGACACCAAGAGACCCAGTACTTC
>NA|16|TRBJ2-1|NA|TRBV14
CASSQDRGRGYNEQFF
TGTGCCAGCAGCCAAGATAGGGGCAGGGGTTACAATGAGCAGTTCTTC
>TRBD2|15|TRBJ2-1|NA|TRBV6-1
CASSHSSGGAYEQFF
TGTGCCAGCAGCCACTCTAGCGGGGGGGCCTATGAGCAGTTCTTC
>NA|13|TRBJ1-2|NA|TRBV5-5
CASSLGGGYGYTF
TGTGCCAGCAGCTTGGGGGGCGGCTATGGCTACACCTTC
>TRBD2|17|TRBJ2-1|few|TRBV7-6
CASSPKVAGVTYNEQFF
TGTGCCAGCAGCCCAAAGGTAGCGGGGGTGACATACAATGAGCAGTTCTTC